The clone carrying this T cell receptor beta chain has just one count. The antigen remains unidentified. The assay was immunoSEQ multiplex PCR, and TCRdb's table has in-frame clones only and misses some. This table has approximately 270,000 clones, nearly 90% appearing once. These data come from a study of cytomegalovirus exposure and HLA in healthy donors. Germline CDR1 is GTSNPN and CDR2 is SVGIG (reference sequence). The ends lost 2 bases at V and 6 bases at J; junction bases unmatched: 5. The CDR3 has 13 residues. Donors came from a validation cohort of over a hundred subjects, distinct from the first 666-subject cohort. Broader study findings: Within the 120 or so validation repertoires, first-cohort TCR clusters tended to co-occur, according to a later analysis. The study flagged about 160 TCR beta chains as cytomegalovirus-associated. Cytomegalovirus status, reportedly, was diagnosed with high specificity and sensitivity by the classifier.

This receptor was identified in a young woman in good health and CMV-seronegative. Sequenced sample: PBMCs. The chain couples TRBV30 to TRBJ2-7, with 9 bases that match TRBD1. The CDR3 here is CAWSRGTGFEQYF. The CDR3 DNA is TGTGCCTGGAGTAGGGGGACAGGGTTCGAGCAGTACTTC.